The 15 T cell receptor beta chains given below trace back to one sample, sequenced in a study of shared clonotypes between healthy human individuals. Method: immunoSEQ multiplex PCR; TCRdb's copy keeps in-frame clones and lacks some. The table has 2 million to 2.5 million clones, 93% seen once; the top ten hold 0.36%. Sequencing was done on a sample of naive CD4+ T cells from PBMCs. Subset given: CD45RA+ positively selected. The source of these receptors is a man between 18 and 35 years old in good health. Some clones in this sample may be carry-over from other donors' samples.

The rearrangement joins TRBV28 to TRBJ2-7, with D perhaps being TRBD1 or TRBD2 (5 bases each). The CDR3 extends over 15 amino acids. The V gene's germline CDR1 is MDHEN and CDR2 SYDVKM. V lost 8 bases and J 3 bases, leaving 20 bases between the germline ends. CDR3 DNA: TGTGCCAGCTGGGGGACCCGACGCAGAATCTACGAGCAGTACTTC. It specifies CASWGTRRRIYEQYF.

In this sample, this clone turned up once. The genes are TRBV9 and TRBJ1-1; the D is unclear. Trimming removed 0 bases at V and 0 bases at J, with 15 bases between. This CDR3 contains 17 residues. Germline V CDR1 and CDR2: SGDLS, YYNGEE. CDR3 nucleotide sequence: TGTGCCAGCAGCGTAGGAGAAGGCGGACCAATGAACACTGAAGCTTTCTTT. This sequence encodes CASSVGEGGPMNTEAFF.

For this clone: Other DNA sequences in the sample encode the same CDR3. The CDR3 DNA follows: TGTGCCAGCAGCTTAAGGGGGTCAGATACGCAGTATTTT. This sequence encodes CASSLRGSDTQYF. The chain couples TRBV7-3 to TRBJ2-3, with D perhaps matching TRBD1 or TRBD2 (5 bases each). Germline CDR1 SGHTA, CDR2 FQGTGA. The CDR3 covers 13 residues. Between the trimmed V and J ends, which lost 1 base and 4 bases, there was a span of 6 bases.

The chain carries TRBV28 and TRBJ2-7; 7 bases line up with TRBD2. Germline V CDR1 and CDR2: MDHEN, SYDVKM. This CDR3 spans 15 amino acids. The trim removed 6 bases at V and 0 bases at J, leaving 8 bases unmatched. As DNA, the CDR3 is TGTGCCAGCAGGCCCAGCGGGGCGAGCTCCTACGAGCAGTACTTC. Translating gives CASRPSGASSYEQYF.

The chain is built from TRBV5-1 and TRBJ1-3; D unresolved. Germline CDR1 is SGHRS and CDR2 is YFSETQ. Trimming pared 0 bases from V and 2 bases from J, leaving 12 bases between. CDR3 length: 16 residues. The CDR3 DNA reads as TGCGCCAGCAGCTTGGAGGCGGGAAATGCTGGAAACACCATATATTTT. This translates into CASSLEAGNAGNTIYF.

The chain couples TRBV2 to TRBJ2-1, with 14 nucleotides matching TRBD2. Germline lookup yields CDR1 SNHLY and CDR2 FYNNEI. The ends lost 6 bases at V and 0 bases at J; junction bases unmatched: 13. The CDR3 consists of 20 residues. CDR3 amino acids: CASRSGYGLAGGRSYNEQFF. In nucleotides, the CDR3 is TGTGCCAGCAGGTCAGGATACGGACTAGCGGGAGGACGCTCCTACAATGAGCAGTTCTTC. The full variable domain, in which reference TRBV2 and TRBJ2-1 provide the parts outside the CDR3, is EPEVTQTPSHQVTQMGQEVILRCVPISNHLYFYWYRQILGQKVEFLVSFYNNEISEKSEIFDDQFSVERPDGSNFTLKIRSTKLEDSAMYFCASRSGYGLAGGRSYNEQFFGPGTRLTVL.

The chain couples TRBV29-1 to TRBJ2-2; D unresolved. V lost 5 bases to trimming and J lost 4 bases, with 8 bases between them. The CDR3 runs 12 residues. The germline V gene has CDR1 SQVTM and CDR2 ANQGSEA. The CDR3 DNA sequence: TGCAGCGTTTATGACGCCACCGGGGAGCTGTTTTTT. This encodes CSVYDATGELFF.

The chain employs TRBV4-2 and TRBJ2-1; D may correspond to TRBD1 or TRBD2 (5 bases each). This CDR3 region has 16 residues. The germline CDR1 and CDR2 sequences are LGHNA and YNFKEQ. V was pared by 2 bases and J by 5 bases, with 16 bases between. The CDR3 DNA reads as TGTGCCAGCAGCCAATGGCTGCGAGGGGAACACAATGAGCAGTTCTTC. Translation: CASSQWLRGEHNEQFF.

This clone was found once. This sequence joins TRBV4-1 and TRBJ2-3; D is perhaps TRBD2 (5 bases). The CDR3 loop spans 13 amino acids. Germline loops: CDR1 MGHRA, CDR2 YSYEKL. V dropped 3 bases and J dropped 4 bases, with 8 bases sitting between them. As DNA, the CDR3 is TGCGCCAGCAGCCAGCTAGCCCCAGATACGCAGTATTTT. Translation gives CASSQLAPDTQYF.

Points on this clone: At one end, the junction sequence differs from germline, possibly due to a read error. The chain combines TRBV5-6 with TRBJ2-7; unclear D gene. Germline CDR1 reads SGHDT; CDR2 reads YYEEEE. CDR3 length equals 13 residues. As DNA, the CDR3 is TGTGCCAGCAGCTTGGGAGTCTCCCACGAGCAGTACTTC. Its translation is CASSLGVSHEQYF.

The CDR3, as DNA: TGTGCCAGCAGCCACAGGGGTGTTGGACAGAAAGCTAACTATGGCTACACCTTC. Amino acids: CASSHRGVGQKANYGYTF. V usage is TRBV7-9 and J usage is TRBJ1-2; TRBD1 aligns across 7 bases. CDR1 and CDR2 (germline): SEHNR, FQNEAQ (reference sequence). With V trimmed by 5 bases and J by 0 bases, 15 bases remained unmatched. This CDR3 contains 18 residues.

The gene calls are TRBV15 and TRBJ1-2; 8 positions agree with TRBD1. In germline, CDR1 is LNHNV, CDR2 YYDKDF (reference sequence). The CDR3 loop spans 17 amino acids. Trimming took 2 bases from V and 2 from J; bases not matched to a gene: 10. CDR3 loop: CATSRPGQEPSNYGYTF. The DNA of the CDR3 is TGTGCCACCAGCAGACCGGGACAGGAGCCTTCAAACTATGGCTACACCTTC. Based on the CDR3 plus reference TRBV15 and TRBJ1-2, the full variable domain is DAMVIQNPRYQVTQFGKPVTLSCSQTLNHNVMYWYQQKSSQAPKLLFHYYDKDFNNEADTPDNFQSRRPNTSFCFLDIRSPGLGDTAMYLCATSRPGQEPSNYGYTFGSGTRLTVV.

CDR3 residues: CASSLSGDSEKLFF. The CDR3 coding sequence is TGCGCCAGCAGCTTGTCCGGGGATAGCGAAAAACTGTTTTTT. V and J are TRBV5-1 and TRBJ1-4; D remains ambiguous. Germline values: CDR1 SGHRS, CDR2 YFSETQ. The CDR3 has 14 amino acids. V was cut by 1 base and J by 8 bases, with 12 bases left in between.

The chain combines TRBV30 with TRBJ1-2; D is possibly TRBD1 (6 bases). V was clipped by 3 bases and J by 3 bases, with 14 bases between them. The length of the CDR3 is 14 residues. Germline V gene sequence: CDR1 GTSNPN, CDR2 SVGIG (reference sequence). CDR3 DNA sequence: TGTGCCTGGAGGGGGCAACAGGGATACTATGGCTACACCTTC. Translated: CAWRGQQGYYGYTF. Full variable domain (outside the CDR3, taken from reference TRBV30 and TRBJ1-2): SQTIHQWPATLVQPVGSPLSLECTVEGTSNPNLYWYRQAAGRGLQLLFYSVGIGQISSEVPQNLSASRPQDRQFILSSKKLLLSDSGFYLCAWRGQQGYYGYTFGSGTRLTVV.

This clone was recorded once. The chain employs TRBV5-1 and TRBJ2-2, with 7 bases that match TRBD1. Unmatched junction bases numbered 10, after V lost 4 bases and J lost 7 bases. The CDR3 has 15 amino acids. CDR1 SGHRS and CDR2 YFSETQ come from the germline V gene. CDR3 amino acids: CASSRAQGSDGELFF. The CDR3 nucleotides are TGCGCCAGCAGCCGGGCACAGGGGAGCGACGGGGAGCTGTTTTTT.